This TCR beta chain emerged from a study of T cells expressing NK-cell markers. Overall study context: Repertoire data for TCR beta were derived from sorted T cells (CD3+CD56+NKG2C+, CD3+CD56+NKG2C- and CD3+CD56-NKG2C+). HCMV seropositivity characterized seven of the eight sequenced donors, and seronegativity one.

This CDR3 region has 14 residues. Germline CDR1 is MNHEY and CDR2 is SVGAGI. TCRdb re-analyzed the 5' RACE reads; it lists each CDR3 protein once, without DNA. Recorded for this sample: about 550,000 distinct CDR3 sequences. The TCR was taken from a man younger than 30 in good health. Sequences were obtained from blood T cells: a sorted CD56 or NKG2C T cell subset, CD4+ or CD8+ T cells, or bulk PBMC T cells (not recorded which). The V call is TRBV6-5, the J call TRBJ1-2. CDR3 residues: CASSYSPDVYGYTF.